This TCR beta chain was captured in a study of identical twins. Overall study findings and caveats: Alpha sequences out of frame and shared by twins had excess low generation probability.

Germline trimming cut 3 bases from V and 2 bases from J; bases unmatched to any gene: 2. The CDR3 is 15 amino acids. Germline V gene data show CDR1 as SGHTA and CDR2 as FQGNSA. Unique molecular identifiers were present on the cDNA, and a universal primer site came from template switching. Using its own MiXCR run on the 5' RACE reads, TCRdb lists one record per CDR3 protein. The sample yields 690,000 or so distinct CDR3 sequences, 8% to 9% seen once. This clonotype was counted ten times or more. Its antigen is unknown. The sample also formed part of further work on yellow fever vaccine responses in identical twins.

The J gene is TRBJ2-5, the V gene TRBV7-2; TRBD2 aligns across 11 bases. Sequencing was done on a sample of PBMCs. This receptor was identified in a young woman in good health. The chain's CDR3 is CASSFWTSGQETQYF. CDR3 nucleotide sequence: TGTGCCAGCAGCTTTTGGACTAGCGGGCAAGAGACCCAGTACTTC. The whole variable domain, filled in from reference TRBV7-2 and TRBJ2-5, reads GAGVSQSPSNKVTEKGKDVELRCDPISGHTALYWYRQSLGQGLEFLIYFQGNSAPDKSGLPSDRFSAERTGGSVSTLTIQRTQQEDSAVYLCASSFWTSGQETQYFGPGTRLLVL.